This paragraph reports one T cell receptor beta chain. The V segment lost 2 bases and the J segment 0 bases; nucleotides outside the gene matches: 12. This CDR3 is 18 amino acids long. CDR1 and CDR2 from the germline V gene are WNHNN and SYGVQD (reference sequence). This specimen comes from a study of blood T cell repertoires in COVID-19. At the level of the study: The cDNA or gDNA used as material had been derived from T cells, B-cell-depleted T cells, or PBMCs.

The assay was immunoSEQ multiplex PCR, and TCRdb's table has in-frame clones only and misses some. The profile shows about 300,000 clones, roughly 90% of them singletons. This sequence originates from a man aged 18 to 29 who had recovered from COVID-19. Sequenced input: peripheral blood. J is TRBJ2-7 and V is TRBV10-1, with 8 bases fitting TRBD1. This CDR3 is CASSERRTGTKPSYEQYF. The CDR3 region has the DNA TGCGCCAGCAGTGAGAGAAGGACAGGGACCAAGCCCTCCTACGAGCAGTACTTC.